The present T cell receptor (beta chain) was sequenced within a study of blood T cell repertoires in COVID-19. In the study overall: T cells, B-cell-depleted T cells, or PBMCs supplied cDNA or gDNA.

The participants were between roughly 18 and 100 years old and came from under 25 US areas. Study processing details: For nucleated cells, counts were estimated from reference gene primer amplification. Generated by immunoSEQ multiplex PCR, the TCRdb table keeps only in-frame clones and is missing some. V and J calls and clone size are those listed in that table; D and trimming were worked out from the DNA. The sample lists about 180,000 clones, 88% occurring once. The CDR3 spans 15 residues. Germline CDR1 and CDR2: LNHDA and SQIVND (reference sequence). Deletions cut 6 bases from V and 0 bases from J, with 12 bases between.

The chain carries TRBV19 and TRBJ1-5, with D possibly matching TRBD1 (6 bases). The sample comprised PBMCs or T cells enriched from blood (not recorded which). This receptor was identified in a woman aged 18-29 years who had recovered from COVID-19. The CDR3 DNA reads as TGTGCCAGTAGCGGACAGCCGTATAGCAATCAGCCCCAGCATTTT. The encoded protein is CASSGQPYSNQPQHF.